This T cell receptor beta chain was recovered during a study of cytomegalovirus exposure and HLA in healthy donors (TCRdb year 2017). Regarding the complete study: The 666 repertoires of the first cohort and the 95 to 150 validation repertoires were produced on the same platform, according to a later analysis. In addition to the first cohort of 666 subjects, a separate validation cohort of 120 different subjects was used. The study combined high-throughput TCR immunosequencing, statistical association of individual TCRs with disease status, and machine learning to predict cytomegalovirus infection status. The study aimed to test whether signatures of past pathogen exposure could be identified by cataloging public T cell receptors. Summary of the overall study and its limitations: In vitro tests confirmed that a few of the cytomegalovirus-associated TCR beta chains recognize cytomegalovirus antigens. A later analysis lacked HLA typing for the validation cohort, so it scored co-occurrence in that cohort across all 110 or so repertoires. In a later analysis, TCRs clustered in the first cohort were found to also tend to co-occur in the approximately 110 validation repertoires, with approximately 94% of cluster scores above 0. It was suggested by the authors that the approach could potentially be generalized to other disease states and immunological phenotypes. The study listed 150 to 200 TCR beta chains as associated with cytomegalovirus. Across donors, most TCR sequences were observed very rarely, whereas some public TCRs were present in many individuals. In both the original and validation cohorts, the classifier was reported to diagnose cytomegalovirus status with high specificity and sensitivity.

The donors belonged to the validation cohort of 120 subjects, which was separate from the 666-subject first cohort. Library method: the immunoSEQ multiplex PCR assay. The study's processing was this. A statistical classification framework was developed to diagnose cytomegalovirus status using the catalog of TCR beta chain sequences. TCRdb carries this immuneACCESS record with in-frame sequences only. Its versions omit some clonotypes, under half of them owing to an unresolved V gene in the studies checked, with the rest unexplained. Clone size and the V and J calls come from that table; the DNA yielded D and trimming. The sample yields 50,000 to 65,000 clones; around 93% were counted once. The ten largest clones capture over 6.5% of the sample. In regard to this clone: Its cognate antigen has yet to be identified. The sample holds no much larger clone one base away, and base qualities are not on file.

The sequenced material came from PBMCs. The TCR originated in a woman younger than 35 in good health and CMV-seropositive.

The base sequence is TGTGCCAGCAGTGAGCAGGGATATGGCTACACCTTC. This yields the protein CASSEQGYGYTF. The sequence joins TRBV6-5 to TRBJ1-2, with TRBD1 tentatively as D gene (5 bases match). CDR1 and CDR2 are drawn from the germline V gene: MNHEY, SVGAGI. The V and J ends are trimmed by 5 bases and 5 bases, leaving 9 bases between them. Its CDR3 holds 12 amino acids, cysteine through phenylalanine. CDR3 DNA only is kept here, 36 bases in frame from base 1.